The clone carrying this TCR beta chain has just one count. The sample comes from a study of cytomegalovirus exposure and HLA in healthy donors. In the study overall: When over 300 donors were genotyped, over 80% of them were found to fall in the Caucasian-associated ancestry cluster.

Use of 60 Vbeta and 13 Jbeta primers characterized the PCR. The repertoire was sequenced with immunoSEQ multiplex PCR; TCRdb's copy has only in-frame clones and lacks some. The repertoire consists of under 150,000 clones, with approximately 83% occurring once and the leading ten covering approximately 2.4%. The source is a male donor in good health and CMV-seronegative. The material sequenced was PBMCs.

For the CDR3, the DNA is TGTGCCAGCAGCTTCGAGGACAGGGATTGGACTGAAGCTTTCTTT. Translation: CASSFEDRDWTEAFF. This chain links TRBV5-8 with TRBJ1-1, with 8 bases matching TRBD1. There are 15 residues in the CDR3. Trimming removed 2 bases from V and 5 bases from J; junction bases left unmatched: 8. Looked up from germline, CDR1 is SGHTS and CDR2 is YDEGEE.